This T cell receptor beta chain was recorded in a study of sequential checkpoint blockade in melanoma. Study details: Maintenance nivolumab came after either treatment sequence.

The treatment is: randomized to nivolumab then ipilimumab (arm A) or the reverse (arm B). This CDR3 has 11 amino acids. V was clipped by 6 bases and J by 2 bases, with 5 bases between them. Germline assignment: CDR1 SGHVS and CDR2 FQNEAQ. Libraries were prepared by immunoSEQ multiplex PCR; TCRdb keeps only in-frame clonotypes and omits some of them. The repertoire holds approximately 11,000 clones, with around 75% as singletons. The sequencing here drew on CD8+ T cells sorted from blood (inferred from file names), taken from a patient given nivolumab and ipilimumab in sequence. J is TRBJ2-7 and V is TRBV7-8; no firm D call. The TCR comes from a human donor with melanoma. The CDR3 nucleotides are TGTGCCAGCAGTCCAACCTACGAGCAGTACTTC. This codes for CASSPTYEQYF.